Listed below are T cell receptor beta chains from one sample, sequenced in a study of CD8 T cells in Susac syndrome. TCRdb reanalysed the immunoSEQ multiplex PCR reads using MiXCR and keeps one entry per CDR3 protein. Of around 100,000 distinct CDR3 sequences listed, about 96% are singletons. The sample consisted of CD8+ T cells from PBMCs. Every receptor here comes from a human donor with Susac syndrome. Both conserved end residues are part of each CDR3. The D gene is left open where the match is weak. The size of a clone is reported for some rows only, either as once, few or many, or as a class for expanded clones.

j_call d_call clone_size v_call cdr3_nt cdr3_aa
TRBJ2-1 TRBD2 once TRBV20-1 TGCAGTGCTAGTAGGCTAGCGGAAGACAACAATGAGCAGTTCTTC CSASRLAEDNNEQFF
TRBJ2-6 - - TRBV9 TGTGCCAGCAGCGTACGGCGGGCTGGGGCCAACGTCCTGACTTTC CASSVRRAGANVLTF
TRBJ1-2 - - TRBV19 TGTGCCAGTAGTATCCAGCGGTATGGCTACACCTTC CASSIQRYGYTF
TRBJ2-2 - - TRBV25-1 TGTGCCAGCAGTGGGCCGTGGCCCGGGGAGCTGTTTTTT CASSGPWPGELFF
TRBJ1-1 - - TRBV29-1 TGCAGCGTTGAGGAGGGCCCTGAAGCTTTCTTT CSVEEGPEAFF
TRBJ2-7 - - TRBV27 TGTGCCAGCAGTTTATCGCGCGGATACGAGCAGTACTTC CASSLSRGYEQYF
TRBJ1-4 - - TRBV2 TGTGCCAGCAGGATCACGGTCGGGCTAAATTCGGTCTCTGCTGAAAAACTGTTTTTT CASRITVGLNSVSAEKLFF
TRBJ1-2 - once TRBV3-1 TGTGCCAGTACAGCGAATAACTATGGCTACACCTTC CASTANNYGYTF
TRBJ2-6 - - TRBV10-3 TGTGCCATCAGTGGAGGGGGGCTTGGGGCCAACGTCCTGACTTTC CAISGGGLGANVLTF
TRBJ1-1 - - TRBV20-1 TGCAGTGCTACCGACAGAGGCCAAAGGACTGAAGCTTTCTTT CSATDRGQRTEAFF
TRBJ1-1 TRBD1 - TRBV12-3/TRBV12-4 TGTGCCAGCAGTTTAGGGGACAGGGGGGCCTTT CASSLGDRGAF
TRBJ2-3 - - TRBV4-1 TGCGCCAGCAGCCAAGGACCAGCGCACAGCACAGATACGCAGTATTTT CASSQGPAHSTDTQYF
TRBJ2-1 TRBD2 - TRBV11-2 TGTGCCAGCGATGCGGCGGGGGGGAAGTTCTTC CASDAAGGKFF
TRBJ1-2 - - TRBV12-3/TRBV12-4 TGTGCCAGCCTCCTGGGGGCATATGGCTACACCTTC CASLLGAYGYTF
TRBJ1-1 - - TRBV20-1 TGCAGTGCTCAACCTCCCTGGGGCCTTCCGGAGGACACTGAAGCTTTCTTT CSAQPPWGLPEDTEAFF
TRBJ1-1 - once TRBV25-1 TGTGCCAGCAGAACGGGGGGGCCCACTGAAGCTTTCTTT CASRTGGPTEAFF
TRBJ2-5 TRBD1 - TRBV7-9 TGTGCCAGCCTCGGGACAGGGGAAGAGACCCAGTACTTC CASLGTGEETQYF
TRBJ2-5 - - TRBV9 TGTGCCAGCAGCGTAGACCCGTTGGGGGGAGAGACCCAGTACTTC CASSVDPLGGETQYF
TRBJ1-1 TRBD1 - TRBV20-1 TGCAGTGCCCGGACAGGGAGGGCTTTCTTT CSARTGRAFF
TRBJ2-5 TRBD2 - TRBV28 TGTGCCAGCAGCATCTACGGGGGGACTAGCGGGTCCCAGTACTTC CASSIYGGTSGSQYF
TRBJ2-4 - - TRBV28 TGTGCCAGCAGTAAGGGTCAGGGCATTCAGTACTTC CASSKGQGIQYF
TRBJ2-7 - once TRBV20-1 TGCAGTGCTAGAGACAACAGGGCCTACGAGCAGTACTTC CSARDNRAYEQYF
TRBJ2-1 TRBD1 - TRBV13 TGTGCCAGCAGCTCCACAGGGGCGGGTGAGCAGTTCTTC CASSSTGAGEQFF
TRBJ2-3 - - TRBV5-1 TGCGCCAGCAGCTCAACAGTGGATACGCAGTATTTT CASSSTVDTQYF
TRBJ2-1 - - TRBV7-2 TGTGCCAGCAGCTTGGGACATATCAATGAGCAGTTCTTC CASSLGHINEQFF
TRBJ1-1 TRBD1 once TRBV29-1 TGCAGCGTTGAAGAAGGTTCGGGACAGGAAGCTTTCTTT CSVEEGSGQEAFF
TRBJ2-5 - once TRBV7-2 TGTGCCAGCAGCTTAGGTCCCGAGCAGGGGGAGACCCAGTACTTC CASSLGPEQGETQYF
TRBJ2-3 - - TRBV5-4 TGTGCCAGCAGCTTGGCCGCGCGGGGAAGCACAGATACGCAGTATTTT CASSLAARGSTDTQYF
TRBJ2-2 - - TRBV18 TGTGCCAGCTCACCTCACGGACTGCTGAACACCGGGGAGCTGTTTTTT CASSPHGLLNTGELFF
TRBJ1-2 - - TRBV29-1 TGCAGCGTTGAAACCCTTCTCGGCTACACCTTC CSVETLLGYTF